These T cell receptor beta chains were read from a single sample in a study of blood T cell repertoires in COVID-19. The method was immunoSEQ multiplex PCR; TCRdb's version includes in-frame clones alone and lacks a portion of them. The sample records some 70,000 clones, 86% being singletons. The sample was peripheral blood. These receptors originate from a man in his forties with COVID-19, enrolled during active disease. CDR3s include the opening cysteine and the closing phenylalanine or tryptophan. The order of the fields is clone size, CDR3 length, V gene, D gene, J gene, CDR3 protein, CDR3 DNA. The D gene is left open where the match is weak. The size of a clone is reported for some rows only, either as once, few or many, or as a class for expanded clones.

clone size: .
CDR3 length: 14
V gene: TRBV30
D gene: .
J gene: TRBJ1-3
CDR3 protein: CAWSVRGFGNTIYF
CDR3 DNA: TGTGCCTGGAGTGTTAGGGGATTTGGAAACACCATATATTTT

clone size: .
CDR3 length: 14
V gene: TRBV29-1
D gene: TRBD1
J gene: TRBJ2-7
CDR3 protein: CSVEAGTGTDEQYF
CDR3 DNA: TGCAGCGTTGAGGCCGGGACAGGAACCGACGAGCAGTACTTC

clone size: .
CDR3 length: 11
V gene: TRBV30
D gene: .
J gene: TRBJ2-7
CDR3 protein: CASSESYEQYF
CDR3 DNA: TGTGCCTCGTCTGAGTCCTACGAGCAGTACTTC

clone size: .
CDR3 length: 18
V gene: TRBV27
D gene: TRBD2
J gene: TRBJ2-5
CDR3 protein: CASSLSQGLAGGRETQYF
CDR3 DNA: TGTGCCAGCAGTTTATCACAGGGACTAGCGGGAGGACGGGAGACCCAGTACTTC

clone size: .
CDR3 length: 15
V gene: TRBV19
D gene: .
J gene: TRBJ2-7
CDR3 protein: CASSRSLEGSDEQYF
CDR3 DNA: TGTGCCAGTAGTCGGTCCCTGGAGGGCTCCGACGAGCAGTACTTC

clone size: .
CDR3 length: 13
V gene: TRBV30
D gene: TRBD1
J gene: TRBJ1-5
CDR3 protein: CAWGQGINQPQHF
CDR3 DNA: TGTGCCTGGGGACAGGGAATCAATCAGCCCCAGCATTTT

clone size: .
CDR3 length: 16
V gene: TRBV19
D gene: .
J gene: TRBJ1-2
CDR3 protein: CASSKAGGQTAWGYTF
CDR3 DNA: TGTGCCAGTAGCAAGGCCGGAGGACAGACCGCTTGGGGCTACACCTTC

clone size: .
CDR3 length: 16
V gene: TRBV2
D gene: .
J gene: TRBJ2-7
CDR3 protein: CASRRLDIGGSYEQYF
CDR3 DNA: TGTGCCAGCAGGAGACTTGACATCGGAGGCTCCTACGAGCAGTACTTC

clone size: .
CDR3 length: 14
V gene: TRBV7-9
D gene: .
J gene: TRBJ1-5
CDR3 protein: CASSLRQFDQPQHF
CDR3 DNA: TGTGCCAGCAGCTTAAGACAGTTCGACCAGCCCCAGCATTTT

clone size: .
CDR3 length: 16
V gene: TRBV12-5
D gene: TRBD1
J gene: TRBJ1-1
CDR3 protein: CASGPRQGAQSTEAFF
CDR3 DNA: TGTGCTAGTGGTCCACGACAGGGGGCCCAATCAACTGAAGCTTTCTTT

clone size: .
CDR3 length: 13
V gene: TRBV2
D gene: TRBD1
J gene: TRBJ1-1
CDR3 protein: CASAGTGVVEAFF
CDR3 DNA: TGTGCCAGCGCAGGGACAGGTGTCGTTGAAGCTTTCTTT

clone size: .
CDR3 length: 15
V gene: TRBV5-6
D gene: .
J gene: TRBJ2-1
CDR3 protein: CASSFIVQAGNEQFF
CDR3 DNA: TGTGCCAGCAGCTTTATTGTCCAGGCGGGCAATGAGCAGTTCTTC

clone size: .
CDR3 length: 17
V gene: TRBV12-5
D gene: TRBD1
J gene: TRBJ1-5
CDR3 protein: CASGSEPTGGSNQPQHF
CDR3 DNA: TGTGCTAGTGGTTCGGAACCTACAGGGGGTAGCAATCAGCCCCAGCATTTT

clone size: once
CDR3 length: 15
V gene: TRBV19
D gene: TRBD1
J gene: TRBJ1-2
CDR3 protein: CASSIEGQGATGYTF
CDR3 DNA: TGTGCCAGTAGTATAGAGGGACAGGGGGCGACCGGCTACACCTTC

clone size: .
CDR3 length: 13
V gene: TRBV6-1
D gene: .
J gene: TRBJ1-1
CDR3 protein: CASSETGRTEAFF
CDR3 DNA: TGTGCCAGCAGTGAAACGGGAAGGACTGAAGCTTTCTTT